The sequence of this T cell receptor beta chain was determined in a study of T cell responses to AZD1222 COVID-19 vaccine. The CDR3 length is 16 residues. Unmatched junction bases numbered 10, after V lost 4 bases and J lost 3 bases. Germline loops: CDR1 SGHRS, CDR2 YFSETQ. The study's findings and limits: Close to half of spike-specific TCRs reportedly recognize unmutated variant regions.

Note on this clone: What it recognizes is unknown.

Measured with immunoSEQ multiplex PCR; TCRdb has only the in-frame clones, and not every one. The table lists 160,000 or so clones, around 90% of them singletons, with about 2.5% in the top ten. Specimen: peripheral blood, collected on day 0 of AZD1222 vaccination. The chain employs TRBV5-1 and TRBJ1-2; 9 positions agree with TRBD1. The sequence came from an adult in good health. The CDR3 sequence: CASSPDAGTGYYGYTF. DNA of the CDR3: TGCGCCAGCAGCCCCGATGCCGGGACAGGGTACTATGGCTACACCTTC.